The 11 T cell receptor beta chains below were found in one sample sequenced in a study of T cells after yellow fever vaccination. From the 5' RACE reads, TCRdb called clonotypes with MiXCR, one entry per CDR3 protein. The sample shows fewer than 400,000 distinct CDR3 sequences, 6.2% of them seen only once. The sample here was PBMCs, taken 5 days after the yellow fever booster vaccination. These receptors originate from a man between 25 and 39 years old who received the YFV17D yellow fever vaccine.

This clonotype was picked up many times. The chain has TRBV27 and TRBJ2-7; TRBD2 agrees at 7 bases. This CDR3 contains 15 residues. Germline V gene sequence: CDR1 MNHEY, CDR2 SMNVEV (reference sequence). Trimming removed 5 bases from V and 7 bases from J; junction bases left unmatched: 14. In DNA, the CDR3 is TGTGCCAGCAGTGACCTCGGAGCGGGACGGTCTGAGCAGTACTTC. The encoded protein is CASSDLGAGRSEQYF.

This chain joins TRBV29-1 and TRBJ2-2; D is unresolved. V gave up 4 bases and J gave up 6 bases, with 12 bases separating them. The CDR3 extends over 13 amino acids. CDR1 is SQVTM, CDR2 ANQGSEA, per germline. DNA of the CDR3: TGCAGCGTTGTTAGGACCGTCTCCGGGGAGCTGTTTTTT. This gives the protein CSVVRTVSGELFF.

In its sample, this clonotype was seen many times. V is TRBV7-2 and J is TRBJ2-5; D remains unclear. The ends were cut back, 6 bases at V and 5 bases at J, with 7 bases in the middle. Per the germline V gene, CDR1 is SGHTA and CDR2 is FQGNSA. The CDR3 sequence is 11 residues long. In DNA, the CDR3 is TGTGCCAGCAGTTACGGGGAGACCCAGTACTTC. Protein: CASSYGETQYF. The full variable domain, its missing parts supplied by reference TRBV7-2 and TRBJ2-5, is GAGVSQSPSNKVTEKGKDVELRCDPISGHTALYWYRQSLGQGLEFLIYFQGNSAPDKSGLPSDRFSAERTGGSVSTLTIQRTQQEDSAVYLCASSYGETQYFGPGTRLLVL.

Only a few counts were recorded for this clonotype. The junction departs from germline at one end; a sequencing error may be responsible. The chain recombines TRBV29-1 with TRBJ1-1; D call uncertain. This CDR3 is built from 10 residues. CDR1 and CDR2 (germline): SQVTM, ANQGSEA. The CDR3 loop is CSVQAVTLIF. The CDR3 DNA follows: TGCAGCGTTCAAGCTGTCACACTTATATTT. Looking up the rest from reference TRBV29-1 and TRBJ1-1 gives the full variable domain: SAVISQKPSRDICQRGTSLTIQCQVDSQVTMMFWYRQQPGQSLTLIATANQGSEATYESGFVIDKFPISRPNLTFSTLTVSNMSPEDSSIYLCSVQAVTLIFGQGTRLTVV.

J is TRBJ2-5 and V is TRBV29-1, with D maybe TRBD1 (6 bases). The V end was cut by 7 bases, the J end by 0 bases, with 18 bases between. Per the germline V gene, CDR1 is SQVTM and CDR2 is ANQGSEA. The CDR3 totals 15 residues. CDR3 protein: CSATPGTSNQETQYF. CDR3 in DNA: TGCAGCGCCACGCCGGGGACAAGTAACCAAGAGACCCAGTACTTC.

This clonotype was seen many times. The CDR3 sequence is CASSLAVGTNYGYTF. The CDR3 DNA follows: TGCGCCAGCAGCTTGGCCGTCGGGACCAACTATGGCTACACCTTC. This chain connects TRBV5-1 to TRBJ1-2; TRBD1 might be the D (5 bases). Germline CDR1 is SGHRS and CDR2 is YFSETQ. The CDR3 spans 15 residues. V lost 0 bases to trimming and J lost 2 bases, with 11 bases between them.

The table lists this clonotype with a few counts. The chain combines TRBV7-9 with TRBJ2-1, with 7 nucleotides matching TRBD2. The V gene's germline CDR1 is SEHNR and CDR2 FQNEAQ (reference sequence). V shed 5 bases and J 6 bases; nucleotides not matched to a gene: 13. This CDR3 is built from 16 residues. CDR3: CASSRGLPQFGNEQFF. The CDR3 coding sequence is TGTGCCAGCAGCCGGGGACTACCCCAATTCGGCAATGAGCAGTTCTTC.

This chain connects TRBV29-1 to TRBJ2-1; unclear D gene. Germline CDR1 is SQVTM and CDR2 is ANQGSEA. This CDR3 is 15 amino acids long. With 1 base removed from V and 0 bases from J, the gap between germline ends came to 10 bases. The CDR3: CSVEGQKVSYNEQFF. CDR3 nucleotides: TGCAGCGTTGAAGGGCAGAAGGTCTCCTACAATGAGCAGTTCTTC.

The gene calls are TRBV24-1 and TRBJ2-2; weak D call: TRBD1 (5 bases). Germline lookup yields CDR1 KGHDR and CDR2 SFDVKD. With 5 bases removed from V and 6 bases from J, the gap between germline ends came to 9 bases. The CDR3 has 13 residues. The CDR3 DNA is TGTGCCACCAGTGCCCTGACAGCCGGGGAGCTGTTTTTT. Translating gives CATSALTAGELFF.

This clonotype has at least ten counts. CDR3 in amino acids: CATSRDKNTGELFF. The CDR3 coding sequence is TGTGCCACCAGCAGAGATAAGAACACCGGGGAGCTGTTTTTT. The gene calls are TRBV15 and TRBJ2-2; D not resolved. The CDR3 loop spans 14 amino acids. V gave up 0 bases and J gave up 1 base, with 3 bases separating them. Germline V gene lookup returns CDR1 LNHNV and CDR2 YYDKDF (reference sequence).

In this sample, this clonotype turned up many times. The V call is TRBV29-1, the J call TRBJ2-5; 9 bases align to TRBD1. The CDR3 totals 13 residues. The V gene end was trimmed by 7 bases and the J gene end by 5 bases; junction bases not matched to a gene: 8. Germline V gene lookup returns CDR1 SQVTM and CDR2 ANQGSEA. The CDR3 nucleotides read TGCAGCGGAACAACAGGGGGCGGTGAGACCCAGTACTTC. The encoded protein is CSGTTGGGETQYF.